Following are 14 T cell receptor beta chains from one sample sequenced in a study of T cell changes during pregnancy in multiple sclerosis. This table comes from immunoSEQ multiplex PCR, and its TCRdb copy is limited to in-frame clones, with some not included. The sample has about 89,000 clones, 94% seen once. The material was peripheral blood, obtained in the third trimester of pregnancy. The receptors stem from a female donor with multiple sclerosis, enrolled in a pregnancy study.

There are a few counts of this clone. The J gene is TRBJ2-3, the V gene TRBV27, with a possible D match to TRBD1 (6 bases). CDR3 size: 13 residues. The germline V and J ends were trimmed by 4 bases and 9 bases, with 14 bases remaining between them. Per the germline V gene, CDR1 is MNHEY and CDR2 is SMNVEV (reference sequence). As DNA, the CDR3 is TGTGCCAGCAGTTCGACGGGACACGGAACGCAGTATTTT. The encoded protein is CASSSTGHGTQYF.

V usage is TRBV10-3 and J usage is TRBJ2-3, with 10 bases identical to TRBD2. Looked up from germline, CDR1 is ENHRY and CDR2 is SYGVKD. This CDR3 is 18 amino acids long. Losses at the gene ends were 0 bases for V and 5 bases for J; bases not matched to a gene: 11. The DNA of the CDR3 is TGTGCCATCAGTGAGTCCCGAGGCCTAGCGGGAGCGGGAGATACGCAGTATTTT. Translating it yields CAISESRGLAGAGDTQYF.

The genes are TRBV6-1 and TRBJ2-5; 10 bases align to TRBD2. TRBJ2-7 matches the DNA end more closely, so the J call is doubtful. The CDR3 is 15 amino acids. In germline, CDR1 is MNHNS, CDR2 SASEGT. CDR3 coding DNA: TGTGCCAGCCGGGAGGGTGGGACTAGCGTGTACGAGCAGTACTTC. This translates into CASREGGTSVYEQYF.

The table lists this clone with a count of one. The V gene is TRBV19, the J gene TRBJ1-1; D remains ambiguous. Germline V gene data show CDR1 as LNHDA and CDR2 as SQIVND (reference sequence). Deletions cut 2 bases from V and 1 base from J, with 5 bases between. This CDR3 comprises 13 residues. The CDR3: CASSITENTEAFF. The CDR3 region has the DNA TGTGCCAGTAGTATAACAGAGAACACTGAAGCTTTCTTT.

The rearrangement joins TRBV11-2 to TRBJ2-3; TRBD2 matches at 9 bases. The CDR3 is 14 residues long. Trimming removed 5 bases from V and 4 bases from J; junction bases left unmatched: 4. In germline, CDR1 is SGHAT, CDR2 FQNNGV. DNA for the CDR3: TGTGCCAGCAGCCCTCGGACTAGCGCAGATACGCAGTATTTT. It encodes CASSPRTSADTQYF.

V is TRBV30 and J is TRBJ2-5, with D unresolved. The length of the CDR3 is 15 residues. The germline gives CDR1 GTSNPN, CDR2 SVGIG (reference sequence). V was shortened by 2 bases and J by 4 bases, with 17 bases between the two germline ends. CDR3 sequence (DNA): TGTGCCTGGAGTCGTTCGGAGCGCCCCAGAGAGACCCAGTACTTC. Translating gives CAWSRSERPRETQYF. The whole variable domain, remainder taken from reference TRBV30 and TRBJ2-5, is SQTIHQWPATLVQPVGSPLSLECTVEGTSNPNLYWYRQAAGRGLQLLFYSVGIGQISSEVPQNLSASRPQDRQFILSSKKLLLSDSGFYLCAWSRSERPRETQYFGPGTRLLVL.

The chain employs TRBV18 and TRBJ1-4; perhaps TRBD1 as D (5 bases). Deletions cut 5 bases from V and 0 bases from J, with 7 bases between. The germline V gene encodes CDR1 KGHSH and CDR2 LQKENI. There are 14 residues in the CDR3. Here the CDR3 DNA reads TGTGCCAGCTCATCGACAGCAACTAATGAAAAACTGTTTTTT. It codes for CASSSTATNEKLFF.

The V gene is TRBV2, the J gene TRBJ1-4; D gene ambiguous. Germline CDR1 reads SNHLY; CDR2 reads FYNNEI. Trimming pared 3 bases from V and 12 bases from J, leaving 8 bases between. The CDR3 runs to 11 residues. The chain's CDR3 is CASSDPRELFF. As DNA, the CDR3 is TGTGCCAGCAGTGACCCGAGGGAACTGTTTTTT.

The V gene is TRBV5-5, the J gene TRBJ2-1; 7 bases align to TRBD2. With V trimmed by 4 bases and J by 1 base, 5 bases remained unmatched. The CDR3 sequence is 15 residues long. Looked up from germline, CDR1 is SGHKS and CDR2 is YYEKEE (reference sequence). The chain's CDR3 is CASSLSGFSYNEQFF. The CDR3 nucleotides are TGTGCCAGCAGCCTTAGCGGGTTTTCCTACAATGAGCAGTTCTTC.

The chain carries TRBV27 and TRBJ1-2; no firm D call. Trimming took off 2 bases at V and 4 bases at J, with 11 bases between the two ends. The CDR3 is 14 amino acids. CDR1 is MNHEY and CDR2 is SMNVEV in the germline V gene (reference sequence). CDR3 coding DNA: TGTGCCAGCAGTTTAGTAGCCGGAAGCTATGGCTACACCTTC. Amino acids: CASSLVAGSYGYTF.

A single count supports this clone. The V gene is TRBV5-4, the J gene TRBJ1-3; D perhaps matches TRBD1 (5 bases). This CDR3 is built from 13 residues. Germline values: CDR1 SGHNT, CDR2 YYREEE (reference sequence). Deletions cut 4 bases from V and 5 bases from J, with 10 bases between. The DNA of the CDR3 is TGTGCCAGCAGCCAGGGTGGCCGAAACACCATATATTTT. Residues: CASSQGGRNTIYF. Variable domain in full (rest from reference TRBV5-4 and TRBJ1-3): ETGVTQSPTHLIKTRGQQVTLRCSSQSGHNTVSWYQQALGQGPQFIFQYYREEENGRGNFPPRFSGLQFPNYSSELNVNALELDDSALYLCASSQGGRNTIYFGEGSWLTVV.

This chain uses TRBV6-1 with TRBJ2-1, with TRBD2 identical over 10 bases. The CDR3 totals 18 residues. V was pared by 3 bases and J by 6 bases, with 14 bases of the junction left unmatched. The germline V gene has CDR1 MNHNS and CDR2 SASEGT. The CDR3, as DNA: TGTGCCAGCAGTGAGACCCCGGGACTAGCGCCGACCGGCAATGAGCAGTTCTTC. It encodes CASSETPGLAPTGNEQFF.

This chain uses TRBV19 with TRBJ2-2, with D perhaps matching TRBD1 (6 bases). Germline V gene data show CDR1 as LNHDA and CDR2 as SQIVND (reference sequence). V lost 7 bases, J lost 5 bases, and 14 bases lay in between. The CDR3 spans 14 residues. The DNA for the CDR3 is TGTGCCAGTAAACAGGGAAGGGGGACCGGGGAGCTGTTTTTT. It specifies CASKQGRGTGELFF.

V usage is TRBV29-1 and J usage is TRBJ1-1; D remains ambiguous. The CDR3 runs 12 residues. The germline CDR1 and CDR2 sequences are SQVTM and ANQGSEA. The V end was cut by 6 bases, the J end by 0 bases, with 8 bases between. DNA of the CDR3: TGCAGCGTCACAGTCGTGAACACTGAAGCTTTCTTT. Residues: CSVTVVNTEAFF.